This TCR beta chain comes out of a study of shared clonotypes between healthy human individuals. Profiling relied on immunoSEQ multiplex PCR, and the TCRdb table lists in-frame clones only, not all of them. The sample has around 600,000 clones, roughly 98% seen once. CD45RO-negative, CCR7-positively selected cells formed the naive CD8 fraction, excluding terminally differentiated effector memory CD45RA+ cells. Per the germline V gene, CDR1 is SEHNR and CDR2 is FQNEAQ (reference sequence). Trimming pared 5 bases from V and 3 bases from J, leaving 11 bases between. The CDR3 totals 13 residues. This rearrangement joins TRBV7-9 to TRBJ2-7, with a possible D match to TRBD2 (6 bases). Sequencing was carried out using naive CD8+ T cells sorted from blood. This clonotype was obtained from a man aged 25 to 45 in good health. The CDR3 DNA sequence: TGTGCCAGCAGCCCCTCGGGGGACTACGAGCAGTACTTC. This translates into CASSPSGDYEQYF.